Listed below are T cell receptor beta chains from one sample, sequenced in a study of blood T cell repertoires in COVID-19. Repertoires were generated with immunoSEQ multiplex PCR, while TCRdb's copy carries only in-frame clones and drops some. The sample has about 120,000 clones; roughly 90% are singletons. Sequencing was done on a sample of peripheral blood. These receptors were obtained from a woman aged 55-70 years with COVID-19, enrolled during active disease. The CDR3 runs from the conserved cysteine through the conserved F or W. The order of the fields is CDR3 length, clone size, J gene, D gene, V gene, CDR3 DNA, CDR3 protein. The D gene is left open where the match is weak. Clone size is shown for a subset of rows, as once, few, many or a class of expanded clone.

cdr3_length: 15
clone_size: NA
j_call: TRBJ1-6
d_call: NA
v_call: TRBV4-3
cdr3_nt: TGCGCCAGCAGCCAAGACCCAGGGCGCAATTCACCCCTCCACTTT
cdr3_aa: CASSQDPGRNSPLHF

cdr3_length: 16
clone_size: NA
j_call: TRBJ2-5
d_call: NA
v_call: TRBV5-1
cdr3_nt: TGCGCCAGCAGCTTCGGACAGTCGAATTTTCAAGAGACCCAGTACTTC
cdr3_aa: CASSFGQSNFQETQYF

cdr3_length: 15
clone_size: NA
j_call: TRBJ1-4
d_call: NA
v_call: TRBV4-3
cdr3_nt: TGCGCCAGCAAGAAGGGGCATGCAACTAATGAAAAACTGTTTTTT
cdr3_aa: CASKKGHATNEKLFF

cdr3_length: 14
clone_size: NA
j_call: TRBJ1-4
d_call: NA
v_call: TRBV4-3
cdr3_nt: TGCGCCGGGGCAACGAATGCTCCGAATGAAAAACTGTTTTTT
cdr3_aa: CAGATNAPNEKLFF

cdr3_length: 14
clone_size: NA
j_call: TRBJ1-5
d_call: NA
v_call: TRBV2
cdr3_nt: TGTGCCAGCACCCTACAGGGAGGCAATCAGCCCCAGCATTTT
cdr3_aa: CASTLQGGNQPQHF

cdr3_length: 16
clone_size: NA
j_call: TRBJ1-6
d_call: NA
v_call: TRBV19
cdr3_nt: TGTGCCAGTAGTATAGCGCAGGCTAATATTAATTCACCCCTCCACTTT
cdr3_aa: CASSIAQANINSPLHF

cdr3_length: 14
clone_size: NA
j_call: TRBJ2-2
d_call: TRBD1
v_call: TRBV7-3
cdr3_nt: TGTGCCAGCAGCCGACAGGGCGGCACCGGGGAGCTGTTTTTT
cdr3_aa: CASSRQGGTGELFF

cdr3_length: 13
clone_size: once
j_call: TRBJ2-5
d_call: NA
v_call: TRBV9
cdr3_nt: TGTGCCAGCGGACTTGGTCGGGCCGAGACCCAGTACTTC
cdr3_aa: CASGLGRAETQYF

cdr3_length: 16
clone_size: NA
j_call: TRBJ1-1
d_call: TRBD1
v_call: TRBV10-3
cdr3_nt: TGTGCCATCAGGGGCAGGGGGGAGGTCATGAACACTGAAGCTTTCTTT
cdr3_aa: CAIRGRGEVMNTEAFF

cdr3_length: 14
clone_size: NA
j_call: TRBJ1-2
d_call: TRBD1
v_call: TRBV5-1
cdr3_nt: TGCGCCAGCAGCCCAACAGGGGGTGATCACCTCTACACCTTC
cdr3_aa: CASSPTGGDHLYTF

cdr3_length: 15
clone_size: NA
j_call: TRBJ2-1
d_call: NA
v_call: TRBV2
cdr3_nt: TGTGCCAGCAGTGAAGCGGACAGACCAGGCTTAAAACAGTTCTTC
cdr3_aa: CASSEADRPGLKQFF

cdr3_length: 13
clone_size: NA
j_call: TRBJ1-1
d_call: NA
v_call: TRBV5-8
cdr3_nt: TGTGCCAGCAGGAGACGCGACAAAACTGAAGCTTTCTTT
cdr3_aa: CASRRRDKTEAFF

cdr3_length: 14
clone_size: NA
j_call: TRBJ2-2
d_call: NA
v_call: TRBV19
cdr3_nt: TGTGCCAGTAGTATCGGCGGGTATCCCGGGGAGCTGTTTTTT
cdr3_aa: CASSIGGYPGELFF

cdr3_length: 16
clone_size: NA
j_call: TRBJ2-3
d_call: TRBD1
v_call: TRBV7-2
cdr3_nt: TGTGCCAGTGAAACCCTCCGGGACAGAAGCACAGATACGCAGTATTTT
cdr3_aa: CASETLRDRSTDTQYF

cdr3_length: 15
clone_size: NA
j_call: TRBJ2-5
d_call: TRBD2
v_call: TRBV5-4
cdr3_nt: TGTGCCAGCAGCTTGGCCGAAGCGGGGGGATGGACCCAGTACTTC
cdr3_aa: CASSLAEAGGWTQYF

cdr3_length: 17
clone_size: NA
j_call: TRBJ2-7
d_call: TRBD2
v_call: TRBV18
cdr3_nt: TGTGCCAGCTCACCATCGACGAGGGTCGGGACCGGGGGGGAGCAGTACTTC
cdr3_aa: CASSPSTRVGTGGEQYF

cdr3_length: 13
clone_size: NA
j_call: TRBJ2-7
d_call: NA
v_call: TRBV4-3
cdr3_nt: TGCGCCAGCAGCCAAGATTCGTCGTACGAGCAGTACTTC
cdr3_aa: CASSQDSSYEQYF

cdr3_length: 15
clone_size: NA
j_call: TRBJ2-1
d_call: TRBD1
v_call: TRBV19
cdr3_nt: TGTGCCAGTAGTATAGCAGGGGGTACCTTCAATGAGCAGTTCTTC
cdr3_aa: CASSIAGGTFNEQFF

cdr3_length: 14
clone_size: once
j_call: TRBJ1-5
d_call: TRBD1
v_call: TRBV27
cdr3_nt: TGTGCCAGCAGTATTGGACAGGGAAGTCAGCCCCAGCATTTT
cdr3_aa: CASSIGQGSQPQHF

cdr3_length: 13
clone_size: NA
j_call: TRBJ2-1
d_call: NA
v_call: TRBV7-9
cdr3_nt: TGTGCCAGCAGCTTGACGGAGTCCCTTGAGCAGTTCTTC
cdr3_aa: CASSLTESLEQFF

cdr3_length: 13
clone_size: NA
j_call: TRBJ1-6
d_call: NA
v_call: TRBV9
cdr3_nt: TGTGCCAGCAGCCTAGGTAATAATTCACCCCTCCACTTT
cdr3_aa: CASSLGNNSPLHF

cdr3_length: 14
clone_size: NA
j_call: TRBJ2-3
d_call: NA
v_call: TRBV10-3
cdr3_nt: TGTGCCATCGGGGTGAGGGAAGGCACAGATACGCAGTATTTT
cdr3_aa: CAIGVREGTDTQYF